The clone carrying this TCR beta chain turned up a few times. Germline-derived CDR1 and CDR2 are DFQATT and SNEGSKA (reference sequence). Trimming took 6 bases from V and 9 from J; bases not matched to a gene: 11. The CDR3 length is 15 residues. The data stem from a study of blood T cells in healthy people across ages. Extractions gave at least 6 micrograms of total RNA per sample. Then a second PCR, running roughly 7 to 11 cycles, was carried out with a sample-barcoded 5' primer and a J-beta primer mix. MiXCR, run by TCRdb on the 5' RACE reads, gives a single entry per CDR3 protein. Of 1.2 million to 1.5 million distinct CDR3 sequences listed, about 40% are singletons.

The TCR originated in a woman aged 18-35 years in good health. The sequencing input was blood. The rearrangement uses TRBV20-1 and TRBJ2-1; 13 bases are a match to TRBD2. DNA for the CDR3: TGCAGTGCCCTTTCCGGGACTAGCGGGATTCTTGAGCAGTTCTTC. Translation: CSALSGTSGILEQFF.